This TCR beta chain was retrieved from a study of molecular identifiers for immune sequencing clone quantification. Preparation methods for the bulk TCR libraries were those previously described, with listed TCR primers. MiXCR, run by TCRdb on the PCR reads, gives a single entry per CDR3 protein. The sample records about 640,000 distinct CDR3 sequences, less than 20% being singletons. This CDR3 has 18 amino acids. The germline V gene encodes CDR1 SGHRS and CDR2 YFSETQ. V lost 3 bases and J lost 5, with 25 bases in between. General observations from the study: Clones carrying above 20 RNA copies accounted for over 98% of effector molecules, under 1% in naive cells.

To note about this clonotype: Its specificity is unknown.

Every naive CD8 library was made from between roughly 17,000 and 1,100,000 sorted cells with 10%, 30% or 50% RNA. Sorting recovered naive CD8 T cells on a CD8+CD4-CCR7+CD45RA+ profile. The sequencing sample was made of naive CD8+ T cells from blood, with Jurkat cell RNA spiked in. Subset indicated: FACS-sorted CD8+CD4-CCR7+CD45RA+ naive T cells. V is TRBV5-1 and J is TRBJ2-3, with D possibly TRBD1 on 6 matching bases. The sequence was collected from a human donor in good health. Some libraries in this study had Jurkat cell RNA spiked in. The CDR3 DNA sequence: TGCGCCAGCAGCTGGCCCGAACAAGGACTCCAACAGGGAGATACGCAGTATTTT. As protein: CASSWPEQGLQQGDTQYF. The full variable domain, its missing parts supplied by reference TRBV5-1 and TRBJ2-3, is KAGVTQTPRYLIKTRGQQVTLSCSPISGHRSVSWYQQTPGQGLQFLFEYFSETQRNKGNFPGRFSGRQFSNSRSEMNVSTLELGDSALYLCASSWPEQGLQQGDTQYFGPGTRLTVL.